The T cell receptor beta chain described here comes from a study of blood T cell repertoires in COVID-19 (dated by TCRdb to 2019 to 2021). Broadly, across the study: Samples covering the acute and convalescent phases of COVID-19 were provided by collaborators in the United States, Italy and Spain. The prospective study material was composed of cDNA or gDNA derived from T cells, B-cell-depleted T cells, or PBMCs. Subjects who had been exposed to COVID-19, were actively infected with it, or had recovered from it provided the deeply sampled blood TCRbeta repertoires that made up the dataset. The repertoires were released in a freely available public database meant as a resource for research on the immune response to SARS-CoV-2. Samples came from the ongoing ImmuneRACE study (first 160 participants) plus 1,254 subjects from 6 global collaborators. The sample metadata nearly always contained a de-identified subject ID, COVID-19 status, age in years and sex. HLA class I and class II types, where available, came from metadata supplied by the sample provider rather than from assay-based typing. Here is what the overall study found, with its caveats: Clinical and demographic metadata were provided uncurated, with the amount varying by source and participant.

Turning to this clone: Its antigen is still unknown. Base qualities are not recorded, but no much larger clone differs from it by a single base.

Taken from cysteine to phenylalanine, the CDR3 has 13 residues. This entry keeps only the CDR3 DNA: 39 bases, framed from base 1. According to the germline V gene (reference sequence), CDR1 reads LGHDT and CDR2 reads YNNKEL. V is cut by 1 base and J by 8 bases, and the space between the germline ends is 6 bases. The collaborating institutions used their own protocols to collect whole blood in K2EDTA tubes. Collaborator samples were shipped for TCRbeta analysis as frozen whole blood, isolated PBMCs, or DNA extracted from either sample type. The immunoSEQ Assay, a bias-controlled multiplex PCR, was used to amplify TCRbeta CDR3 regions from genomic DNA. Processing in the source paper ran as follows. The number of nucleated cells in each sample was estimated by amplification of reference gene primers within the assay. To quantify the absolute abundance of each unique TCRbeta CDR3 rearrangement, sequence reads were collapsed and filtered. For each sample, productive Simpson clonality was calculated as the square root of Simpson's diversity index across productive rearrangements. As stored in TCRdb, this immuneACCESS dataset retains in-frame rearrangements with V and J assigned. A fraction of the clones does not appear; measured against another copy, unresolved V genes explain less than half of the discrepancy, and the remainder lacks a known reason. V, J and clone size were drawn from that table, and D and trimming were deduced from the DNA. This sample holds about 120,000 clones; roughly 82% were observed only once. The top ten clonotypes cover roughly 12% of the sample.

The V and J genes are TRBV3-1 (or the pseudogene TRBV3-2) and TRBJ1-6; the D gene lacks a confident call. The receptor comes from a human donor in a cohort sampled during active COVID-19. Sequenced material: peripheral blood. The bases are TGTGCCAGCAGCCAAGCCTTTGATTCACCCCTCCACTTT. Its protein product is CASSQAFDSPLHF.